These 18 T cell receptor beta chains originate from one sample sequenced in a study of blood T cell repertoires in COVID-19. TCRdb keeps only in-frame clones here, not all; method: immunoSEQ multiplex PCR. Found here are about 300,000 clones, roughly nine tenths of them singletons; the top ten hold roughly 2.9%. Sequencing used PBMCs or T cells enriched from blood (not recorded which). The source of these receptors is a woman aged 45 to 65 who had been exposed to COVID-19.

The chain is built from TRBV12-3 or TRBV12-4 and TRBJ2-3, with D possibly matching TRBD1 (5 bases). Trimming removed 6 bases at V and 2 bases at J, with 9 bases between. The CDR3 is made up of 13 amino acids. DNA of the CDR3: TGTGCCAGCAGCCTGACAGACACAGATACGCAGTATTTT. This sequence encodes CASSLTDTDTQYF.

The chain combines TRBV6-5 with TRBJ2-1; D is possibly TRBD2 (6 bases). This CDR3 has 15 residues. Germline V lookup: CDR1 MNHEY, CDR2 SVGAGI. V lost 7 bases to trimming and J lost 0 bases, with 13 bases between them. The chain's CDR3 is CASMGRGSSYNEQFF. The CDR3 DNA sequence: TGTGCCAGCATGGGGCGGGGAAGCTCCTACAATGAGCAGTTCTTC.

This rearrangement joins TRBV6-4 to TRBJ2-3, with D perhaps TRBD2 (7 bases). V dropped 4 bases and J dropped 2 bases, with 10 bases sitting between them. Germline lookup yields CDR1 MRHNA and CDR2 SNTAGT. The CDR3 is 14 residues long. CDR3 residues: CASSGGGFTDTQYF. The CDR3 coding sequence is TGTGCCAGCAGTGGGGGGGGCTTCACAGATACGCAGTATTTT.

This clone was seen once. CDR3 sequence reads: CASREDQGGLMNTEAFF. CDR3 nucleotide sequence: TGTGCCAGCAGGGAGGATCAGGGGGGATTAATGAACACTGAAGCTTTCTTT. This sequence joins TRBV2 and TRBJ1-1, with 7 bases aligning to TRBD1. This CDR3 has 17 amino acids. Germline CDR1 is SNHLY and CDR2 is FYNNEI. Trimming cost V 6 bases and J 0 bases; bases outside gene matches: 13.

The chain joins TRBV10-3 to TRBJ2-3; 12 bases are shared with TRBD2. V was pared by 2 bases and J by 1 base, with 7 bases of the junction left unmatched. The CDR3 covers 18 residues. Germline V CDR1 and CDR2: ENHRY, SYGVKD. CDR3 sequence (DNA): TGTGCCATCAGTGAGACTAGCGGGGGGCGGCGCGGCACAGATACGCAGTATTTT. It is translated as CAISETSGGRRGTDTQYF.

The chain links TRBV9 to TRBJ2-3; 7 positions agree with TRBD2. The V gene end was trimmed by 7 bases and the J gene end by 3 bases; junction bases not matched to a gene: 11. The germline gives CDR1 SGDLS, CDR2 YYNGEE. This CDR3 is built from 15 residues. CDR3 in amino acids: CASHPDGGLTDTQYF. The CDR3 DNA follows: TGTGCCAGCCACCCGGACGGGGGGTTGACAGATACGCAGTATTTT.

Comments on this clone: The same CDR3 can be traced to other DNA sequences in this sample. The V call is TRBV4-1, the J call TRBJ2-2, with 9 positions matching TRBD2. Germline CDR1 MGHRA, CDR2 YSYEKL. CDR3 length equals 16 residues. Trimming took 3 bases from V and 5 from J; bases not matched to a gene: 7. The CDR3 DNA reads TGCGCCAGCAGCCATCGCGGGGGGGCCGGGACCGGGGAGCTGTTTTTT. Translation gives CASSHRGGAGTGELFF.

This clone occurred once. V and J are TRBV24-1 and TRBJ1-2; tentatively, D is TRBD1 (5 bases). V was clipped by 3 bases and J by 1 base, with 11 bases between them. This CDR3 region has 15 residues. The germline V gene encodes CDR1 KGHDR and CDR2 SFDVKD. Written as DNA, the CDR3 is TGTGCCACCAGTGATGACGGACACTTTAACTATGGCTACACCTTC. Amino acid sequence: CATSDDGHFNYGYTF.

This clone was seen a handful of times. The chain recombines TRBV7-8 with TRBJ1-6; a weak D match, TRBD1 (6 bases). The CDR3 has 17 amino acids. CDR1 SGHVS and CDR2 FQNEAQ come from the germline V gene. Trimming stripped 5 bases from V and 4 bases from J, with 18 bases between. CDR3 nucleotides: TGTGCCAGCAGCAAAGTGACAGGCCCCGTTTATAATTCACCCCTCCACTTT. This gives the protein CASSKVTGPVYNSPLHF.

This chain uses TRBV15 with TRBJ1-5, with no clear D. V shed 3 bases and J shed 2 bases, with 5 bases lying between them. CDR1 is LNHNV and CDR2 is YYDKDF in the germline V gene (reference sequence). The CDR3 has 13 amino acids. CDR3 sequence reads: CATSRTRNQPQHF. CDR3 coding DNA: TGTGCCACCAGCAGGACACGCAATCAGCCCCAGCATTTT.

V gene TRBV5-1 combines with J gene TRBJ1-2; D is possibly TRBD1 (6 bases). The germline V and J ends were trimmed by 4 bases and 5 bases, with 15 bases remaining between them. The germline V gene has CDR1 SGHRS and CDR2 YFSETQ. This CDR3 has 14 amino acids. In DNA, the CDR3 is TGCGCCAGCAGCCTGACAGGACAGCAATATGGCTACACCTTC. Residues: CASSLTGQQYGYTF. The variable domain in full, completed from reference TRBV5-1 and TRBJ1-2, reads KAGVTQTPRYLIKTRGQQVTLSCSPISGHRSVSWYQQTPGQGLQFLFEYFSETQRNKGNFPGRFSGRQFSNSRSEMNVSTLELGDSALYLCASSLTGQQYGYTFGSGTRLTVV.

The gene calls are TRBV11-3 and TRBJ1-1, with 11 nucleotides matching TRBD1. V shed 5 bases, J shed 1 base, and the junction held 6 bases outside the gene matches. CDR1 and CDR2 (germline): SGHNT, YENEEA. This CDR3 is 16 amino acids long. This chain's CDR3 is CASSPGQGETNTEAFF. CDR3 DNA sequence: TGTGCCAGCAGCCCGGGACAGGGGGAAACGAACACTGAAGCTTTCTTT.

The V and J genes are TRBV4-1 and TRBJ2-3; 7 bases match TRBD1. This CDR3 comprises 16 residues. Germline V gene lookup returns CDR1 MGHRA and CDR2 YSYEKL. V lost 3 bases to trimming and J lost 0 bases; unmatched junction nucleotides: 6. CDR3 protein: CASSQRDSLSTDTQYF. The CDR3 DNA follows: TGCGCCAGCAGCCAGAGGGACAGCCTCAGCACAGATACGCAGTATTTT.

The chain carries TRBV6-4 and TRBJ2-2; D is uncertain. Per germline, CDR1 MRHNA and CDR2 SNTAGT. Trimming took off 0 bases at V and 5 bases at J, with 4 bases between the two ends. The CDR3 is made up of 13 amino acids. The CDR3 DNA sequence: TGTGCCAGCAGTGACTCCGGGACCGGGGAGCTGTTTTTT. Translated: CASSDSGTGELFF.

J is TRBJ1-1 and V is TRBV19; TRBD1 agrees at 8 bases. The junction had 10 bases not matched to a gene; V was cut back by 4 bases and J by 0 bases. Per the germline V gene, CDR1 is LNHDA and CDR2 is SQIVND (reference sequence). The CDR3 sequence is 17 residues long. The CDR3 bases are TGTGCCAGTAGTAGGGCCTGGGACAGGACCATGAACACTGAAGCTTTCTTT. Translated: CASSRAWDRTMNTEAFF. Looking up the rest from reference TRBV19 and TRBJ1-1 gives the full variable domain: DGGITQSPKYLFRKEGQNVTLSCEQNLNHDAMYWYRQDPGQGLRLIYYSQIVNDFQKGDIAEGYSVSREKKESFPLTVTSAQKNPTAFYLCASSRAWDRTMNTEAFFGQGTRLTVV.

The chain combines TRBV29-1 with TRBJ2-2, with TRBD1 matching 9 bases. Trimming cost V 7 bases and J 3 bases; bases outside gene matches: 12. In germline, CDR1 is SQVTM, CDR2 ANQGSEA. The CDR3 runs 16 residues. The CDR3 reads CSAVIGQGPDTGELFF. CDR3 nucleotide sequence: TGCAGCGCCGTAATAGGACAGGGGCCCGACACCGGGGAGCTGTTTTTT.

This clone has a single count. The chain combines TRBV13 with TRBJ1-2; TRBD1 matches 9 bases. Germline V gene sequence: CDR1 PRHDT, CDR2 FYEKMQ (reference sequence). J was trimmed by 3 bases and V by 5 bases; bases with no gene match: 7. This CDR3 spans 15 amino acids. DNA of the CDR3: TGTGCCAGCAGCATCCACAGGGGGCTGGACTATGGCTACACCTTC. Residues: CASSIHRGLDYGYTF.

The chain employs TRBV5-5 and TRBJ2-5; TRBD2 is a possible D gene (6 bases). Germline-derived CDR1 and CDR2 are SGHKS and YYEKEE (reference sequence). Trimming pared 2 bases from V and 5 bases from J, leaving 13 bases between. The CDR3 length is 14 residues. CDR3 sequence reads: CASSFGGHRETQYF. In nucleotides, the CDR3 is TGTGCCAGCAGCTTCGGAGGGCATCGGGAGACCCAGTACTTC.